Shown below are 26 T cell receptor beta chains from a single sample sequenced in a study of blood T cells in healthy people across ages (dated by TCRdb to between 2015 and 2017). Receptor libraries were prepared by 5' RACE. Sequencing was performed on an Illumina HiSeq 2500. A second roughly 6 to 12 cycle PCR used a sample-barcoded 5' primer and a J-beta primer mix. TCRdb itself trimmed the public reads at Q25 with fastp, ran MiXCR and retained productive beta chains. Every distinct CDR3 protein forms one entry, paired with its most common genes and DNA. Counted in this sample were 550,000 to 800,000 distinct CDR3 sequences; 32% of them appeared once. The ten largest clones add up to approximately 15% of the sample. The sample consisted of blood. The receptors were gathered from a woman older than 75 in good health. Donor details come from another sample of the same person, matched by shared clones.

This clonotype was seen more than once but under ten times. The chain carries TRBV14 and TRBJ2-7; TRBD1 matches at 7 bases. CDR3 length: 16 amino acids. The J segment lost 3 bases and the V segment lost 1 base, leaving 9 bases of the junction unmatched. Per germline, CDR1 SGHDN and CDR2 FVKESK. The CDR3 DNA sequence: TGTGCCAGCAGCCAAGTAGGAGACAGGGAACTCTACGAGCAGTACTTC. Amino acid sequence: CASSQVGDRELYEQYF.

This clonotype appeared many times. This sequence joins TRBV13 and TRBJ2-1, with unresolved D. Trimming stripped 1 base from V and 5 bases from J, with 6 bases between. CDR1 is PRHDT, CDR2 FYEKMQ, per germline (reference sequence). CDR3 length: 13 amino acids. The CDR3 region is CASSLAQNNEQFF. CDR3 in DNA: TGTGCCAGCAGCTTAGCCCAGAACAATGAGCAGTTCTTC.

This clonotype was detected many times. Its ends do not fully match the called genes, so a read error is possible. The chain employs TRBV3-1 and TRBJ1-5, with a possible D match to TRBD1 (6 bases). The germline V gene encodes CDR1 LGHDT and CDR2 YNNKEL (reference sequence). The CDR3 length is 13 residues. The chain's CDR3 is CASSDRSNQPQHF. As DNA, the CDR3 is TGCGCCAGCTCCGACAGGTCCAATCAGCCCCAGCATTTT.

This clonotype was recorded a few times. A much larger clone lies one base from this, so it may be a read error. The CDR3 DNA reads TGCAGTGCCCCGAGCGGGGGGGTCACAGATACGCAGTATTTT. This translates into CSAPSGGVTDTQYF. The gene calls are TRBV20-1 and TRBJ2-3, with 10 bases aligning to TRBD2. CDR1 and CDR2 (germline): DFQATT, SNEGSKA (reference sequence). The length of the CDR3 is 14 residues. J was trimmed by 2 bases and V by 6 bases; bases with no gene match: 5.

This clonotype was seen a single time. V is TRBV20-1 and J is TRBJ2-1, with 8 bases that match TRBD2. The CDR3 loop spans 16 amino acids. CDR1 is DFQATT, CDR2 SNEGSKA, per germline (reference sequence). The V and J ends lost 0 bases and 4 bases, in that order; junction bases with no gene match: 8. In DNA form, the CDR3 reads TGCAGTGCTAGAGATTTAGGACTAGCAAAGTACAATGAGCAGTTCTTC. Protein sequence: CSARDLGLAKYNEQFF.

The chain uses TRBV11-2 and TRBJ2-1; D is perhaps TRBD2 (6 bases). The CDR3 is 15 amino acids. The germline V gene encodes CDR1 SGHAT and CDR2 FQNNGV. Trimming pared 11 bases from V and 0 bases from J, leaving 17 bases between. CDR3 loop: CAGGGVGSSYNEQFF. CDR3 nucleotide sequence: TGTGCCGGCGGCGGGGTCGGAAGCTCCTACAATGAGCAGTTCTTC.

In regard to this clonotype: A read error may be the cause here, since a much bigger clone is one base away. V is TRBV28 and J is TRBJ2-1, with 9 bases fitting TRBD1. The CDR3 totals 15 residues. V lost 6 bases, J lost 9 bases, and 12 bases stayed unmatched. CDR1 is MDHEN, CDR2 SYDVKM, per germline. The CDR3 nucleotides read TGTGCCAGCAGGCCTCCGGGACAGGGTTGGAGTGAGCAGTTCTTC. Its protein is CASRPPGQGWSEQFF.

The sample holds a few counts of this clonotype. This chain links TRBV30 with TRBJ1-2, with 9 bases lining up with TRBD1. The CDR3 covers 13 residues. CDR1 GTSNPN and CDR2 SVGIG come from the germline V gene (reference sequence). Trimming removed 1 base from V and 6 bases from J; junction bases left unmatched: 3. Written as DNA, the CDR3 is TGTGCCTGGAGTGGGAACAGGGGGCATGGCTACACCTTC. The encoded protein is CAWSGNRGHGYTF.

This clonotype has only a few counts. With a much larger clone just one base away, this may be a read error. The V call is TRBV4-2, the J call TRBJ2-5; 7 bases match TRBD1. Germline values: CDR1 LGHNA, CDR2 YNFKEQ. The CDR3 has 16 residues. The CDR3 nucleotides are TGTGCCAGCAGCCAAGGTATTCAGGGGGACCAAGAGGCCCAGTACTTC. Translation: CASSQGIQGDQEAQYF.

The CDR3 protein is CASPRGGHEQYF. CDR3 in DNA: TGTGCCAGCCCCCGAGGGGGGCACGAGCAGTACTTC. The V call is TRBV12-3 or TRBV12-4, the J call TRBJ2-7, with D possibly being TRBD1 or TRBD2 (6 bases each). The CDR3 spans 12 residues. V shed 8 bases and J shed 5 bases, with 13 bases lying between them.

To note about this clonotype: A much larger clone differs by one base, so this may be a read error. The chain is built from TRBV15 and TRBJ2-7; the D is unclear. The germline V gene has CDR1 LNHNV and CDR2 YYDKDF (reference sequence). The V end lost 2 bases, the J end lost 7 bases, and 15 bases lay between the germline ends. This CDR3 is 14 amino acids long. CDR3 coding DNA: TGTGCCACCAGCAGATATGGAGACTGGGGAGAGCAGTACTTC. Encoded protein: CATSRYGDWGEQYF.

This clonotype was counted many times. The rearrangement uses TRBV5-1 and TRBJ1-1; TRBD1 might be the D (5 bases). V lost 6 bases and J lost 3, with 18 bases in between. The CDR3 totals 15 residues. Germline loops: CDR1 SGHRS, CDR2 YFSETQ. CDR3 region: CASTITGTPDTEAFF. CDR3 nucleotide sequence: TGCGCCAGCACCATTACCGGGACGCCGGACACTGAAGCTTTCTTT. Full variable domain (remainder filled in from reference TRBV5-1 and TRBJ1-1): KAGVTQTPRYLIKTRGQQVTLSCSPISGHRSVSWYQQTPGQGLQFLFEYFSETQRNKGNFPGRFSGRQFSNSRSEMNVSTLELGDSALYLCASTITGTPDTEAFFGQGTRLTVV.

The genes are TRBV28 and TRBJ1-5, with D hard to call. This CDR3 has 13 residues. Germline assignment: CDR1 MDHEN and CDR2 SYDVKM. The germline V and J ends were trimmed by 5 bases and 10 bases, with 15 bases remaining between them. The CDR3 nucleotides are TGTGCCAGCAGTCTCCCCCCCCCAGGACCCCAGCATTTT. Translating gives CASSLPPPGPQHF.

The chain links TRBV12-3 or TRBV12-4 to TRBJ1-2; D is undetermined. The CDR3 extends over 16 amino acids. V lost 2 bases and J lost 5, with 18 bases in between. The CDR3 reads CASSLLVGIQSYGYTF. CDR3 sequence (DNA): TGTGCCAGCAGTTTATTAGTGGGCATCCAATCTTATGGCTACACCTTC.

This clonotype has a handful of counts. This chain connects TRBV21-1 to TRBJ1-5. TRBV21-1 is described as a pseudogene. The CDR3 extends over 18 amino acids. CDR3: CASTPRSEDGYSNQPQHF. For the CDR3, the DNA is TGTGCCAGCACCCCGAGATCCGAGGACGGATATAGCAATCAGCCCCAGCATTTT.

At least ten counts were recorded for this clonotype. The chain combines TRBV7-9 with TRBJ1-2, with TRBD1 matching 9 bases. Germline values: CDR1 SEHNR, CDR2 FQNEAQ (reference sequence). With 4 bases clipped from V and 1 base from J, the junction kept 4 bases outside the gene matches. The CDR3 totals 15 residues. The CDR3 loop is CASSSGQGLNYGYTF. CDR3 sequence (DNA): TGTGCCAGCAGCTCGGGACAGGGCCTTAACTATGGCTACACCTTC.

This clonotype was recorded many times. The chain employs TRBV15 and TRBJ2-3; TRBD2 might be the D (6 bases). The ends were cut back, 4 bases at V and 2 bases at J, with 13 bases in the middle. The CDR3 consists of 15 residues. From germline, CDR1 is LNHNV and CDR2 YYDKDF (reference sequence). The CDR3, as DNA: TGTGCCACCAGCATGGAGGGGACCAACACAGATACGCAGTATTTT. As protein: CATSMEGTNTDTQYF.

V is TRBV28 and J is TRBJ2-1, with D hard to call. Germline assignment: CDR1 MDHEN and CDR2 SYDVKM. Trimming stripped 1 base from V and 1 base from J, with 8 bases between. CDR3 size: 15 residues. The CDR3 spells CASSLFPLSYNEQFF. The DNA of the CDR3 is TGTGCCAGCAGTTTATTCCCATTATCCTACAATGAGCAGTTCTTC.

V gene TRBV6-1 combines with J gene TRBJ1-2; 7 bases are shared with TRBD1. This CDR3 contains 17 residues. The V gene end was trimmed by 8 bases and the J gene end by 2 bases; junction bases not matched to a gene: 17. Looked up from germline, CDR1 is MNHNS and CDR2 is SASEGT. The CDR3 coding sequence is TGTGCCAGCTATACCTTTAAAGGGGGCATTGTGAACTATGGCTACACCTTC. Translated, it gives CASYTFKGGIVNYGYTF.

There are many counts of this clonotype. The chain combines TRBV6-5 with TRBJ1-1, with 7 bases matching TRBD1. The CDR3 contains 19 residues. Trimming at V came to 2 bases and at J to 2 bases, leaving 17 bases not matched to a gene. CDR1 and CDR2 from the germline V gene are MNHEY and SVGAGI. CDR3 protein: CASSYRETGFVMGNTEAFF. CDR3 sequence (DNA): TGTGCCAGCAGTTACAGGGAGACAGGGTTCGTCATGGGTAACACTGAAGCTTTCTTT.

With respect to this clonotype: This sequence may be a read error, since a much larger clone differs from it by one base. The V call is TRBV4-1, the J call TRBJ2-1, with TRBD2 identical over 8 bases. The V and J ends lost 4 bases and 3 bases, in that order; junction bases with no gene match: 8. Germline assignment: CDR1 MGHRA and CDR2 YSYEKL. This CDR3 is 16 amino acids long. DNA of the CDR3: TGCGCCAGCAGCCTCGAACCGGGACTAGTCTACAATGAGCAGTTCTTC. Translation gives CASSLEPGLVYNEQFF.

Ten or more counts support this clonotype. The chain is built from TRBV11-2 and TRBJ2-5, with no clear D. Between the trimmed V and J ends, which lost 2 bases and 6 bases, there was a span of 7 bases. This CDR3 is built from 12 residues. In germline, CDR1 is SGHAT, CDR2 FQNNGV. The DNA of the CDR3 is TGTGCCAGCAGCTTAATGTTGCAGACCCAGTACTTC. Translating gives CASSLMLQTQYF.

This sequence joins TRBV27 and TRBJ2-7, with a tentative D call TRBD2 (5 bases). The V end was cut by 3 bases, the J end by 5 bases, with 11 bases between. The germline V gene encodes CDR1 MNHEY and CDR2 SMNVEV (reference sequence). This CDR3 region has 13 residues. The CDR3, as DNA: TGTGCCAGCAGTTTTTCCGGGATCAACGAGCAGTACTTC. Encoded protein: CASSFSGINEQYF.

This rearrangement joins TRBV5-1 to TRBJ2-2, with 11 nucleotides matching TRBD2. The CDR3 spans 17 residues. Germline lookup yields CDR1 SGHRS and CDR2 YFSETQ. V lost 4 bases and J lost 1; bases outside the gene matches: 6. The DNA for the CDR3 is TGCGCCAGCAGCCCGGGACTAGCGGTACTGAACACCGGGGAGCTGTTTTTT. It encodes CASSPGLAVLNTGELFF.

V gene TRBV20-1 combines with J gene TRBJ2-7; D is possibly TRBD1 (5 bases). The CDR3 runs 10 residues. Germline V gives CDR1 DFQATT, CDR2 SNEGSKA (reference sequence). V lost 8 bases and J lost 0, with 5 bases in between. For the CDR3, the DNA is TGCAGTACAGGCTCCTACGAGCAGTACTTC. It is translated as CSTGSYEQYF.

This clonotype showed up many times. The chain has TRBV3-1 and TRBJ1-2; 7 bases match TRBD1. CDR3 size: 14 residues. V lost 5 bases, J lost 10 bases, and 13 bases stayed unmatched. From germline, CDR1 is LGHDT and CDR2 YNNKEL (reference sequence). CDR3 nucleotides: TGTGCCAGCAGCACGCGGACAGGTTCGTTCGTCTACACCTTC. Translated: CASSTRTGSFVYTF.